The 31 T cell receptor beta chains below were found in one sample sequenced in a study of CD8 T cells in ankylosing spondylitis. Which antigens these TCRs recognize remains unknown. One entry per CDR3 protein results from TCRdb running MiXCR on the 5' RACE reads. This sample has about 540,000 distinct CDR3 sequences, with about 13% found just once. Study-level findings and limits: Apparently characteristic of ankylosing spondylitis blood was a TCR beta motif (fewer than 10 highly homologous variants).

Sequencing was done on a sample of blood, either unsorted or a sorted T cell fraction (not recorded which). The receptors shown here come from a male donor with ankylosing spondylitis.

This clonotype was picked up a small number of times. V is TRBV7-7 and J is TRBJ2-1; TRBD2 matches at 7 bases. J was trimmed by 5 bases and V by 7 bases; bases with no gene match: 20. The CDR3 consists of 18 residues. CDR1 and CDR2 from the germline V gene are SSHAT and FNYEAQ (reference sequence). CDR3 DNA sequence: TGTGCCAGCACCGCTTACATGGCGGGAGAGAGCAACCACAATGAGCAGTTCTTC. This codes for CASTAYMAGESNHNEQFF.

The chain uses TRBV21-1 and TRBJ2-1; the table's TRBD1 call for D was not verified on the DNA. TRBV21-1 is tagged as a pseudogene. The CDR3 length is 18 residues. As DNA, the CDR3 is TGTGCCAGCGTAAACTTGGGGGAGCGCCCAAGGTTGTACAATGAGCAGTTCTTC. This codes for CASVNLGERPRLYNEQFF.

This clonotype has ten or more counts. The rearrangement uses TRBV20-1 and TRBJ1-1; D is undetermined. V lost 1 base and J 1 base, leaving 13 bases between the germline ends. The CDR3 contains 15 residues. Per germline, CDR1 DFQATT and CDR2 SNEGSKA (reference sequence). The CDR3 coding sequence is TGCAGTGCTAGAGTACCCTCAGTAGGGAACACTGAAGCTTTCTTT. This encodes CSARVPSVGNTEAFF.

The J gene is TRBJ2-3, the V gene TRBV10-3; D ambiguous. This CDR3 contains 12 residues. Germline V gene sequence: CDR1 ENHRY, CDR2 SYGVKD. Trimming pared 6 bases from V and 2 bases from J, leaving 6 bases between. Here the CDR3 reads CAIRDATDTQYF. The CDR3 DNA reads TGTGCCATCAGGGACGCCACAGATACGCAGTATTTT.

This chain uses TRBV29-1 with TRBJ2-1; a possible D gene is TRBD2 (6 bases). The V end lost 4 bases, the J end lost 7 bases, and 14 bases lay between the germline ends. Germline V lookup: CDR1 SQVTM, CDR2 ANQGSEA. This CDR3 has 13 amino acids. The chain's CDR3 is CSVVGLAANEQFF. The CDR3 coding sequence is TGCAGCGTTGTAGGGTTAGCGGCGAATGAGCAGTTCTTC.

This clonotype was seen repeatedly, ten times or more. The chain recombines TRBV20-1 with TRBJ2-1; possibly TRBD2 for D (5 bases). There are 14 residues in the CDR3. From germline, CDR1 is DFQATT and CDR2 SNEGSKA (reference sequence). The V end lost 1 base, the J end lost 2 bases, and 9 bases lay between the germline ends. The CDR3: CSARAGFTYNEQFF. The CDR3, as DNA: TGCAGTGCTAGAGCGGGATTTACCTACAATGAGCAGTTCTTC.

This clonotype was observed a few times. The chain has TRBV7-6 and TRBJ2-3; either TRBD1 or TRBD2 may supply D (6 bases each). CDR3 length equals 15 residues. Looked up from germline, CDR1 is SGHVS and CDR2 is FNYEAQ. With 1 base removed from V and 3 bases from J, the gap between germline ends came to 11 bases. The CDR3, as DNA: TGTGCCAGCAGCTTAGGAGGGGGGAAGACAGATACGCAGTATTTT. Protein: CASSLGGGKTDTQYF.

The chain is built from TRBV29-1 and TRBJ1-1; D remains ambiguous. Germline CDR1 is SQVTM and CDR2 is ANQGSEA. This CDR3 comprises 12 residues. V was trimmed by 6 bases and J by 1 base, leaving 9 bases between them. The CDR3 loop is CSVGRQNTEAFF. Here the CDR3 DNA reads TGCAGCGTAGGACGGCAGAACACTGAAGCTTTCTTT.

The chain has TRBV7-6 and TRBJ1-4; 8 bases line up with TRBD1. Germline loops: CDR1 SGHVS, CDR2 FNYEAQ. Trimming cost V 4 bases and J 7 bases; bases outside gene matches: 5. The CDR3 loop spans 14 amino acids. The CDR3 coding sequence is TGTGCCAGCAGCTCGGACAGGGTTGGTGAAAAACTGTTTTTT. This codes for CASSSDRVGEKLFF.

The rearrangement joins TRBV11-3 to TRBJ1-2; D is perhaps TRBD1 (6 bases). The length of the CDR3 is 15 residues. Germline CDR1 and CDR2: SGHNT and YENEEA. Trimming removed 5 bases at V and 5 bases at J, with 18 bases between. CDR3 loop: CASSLQGLGGYGYTF. Written as DNA, the CDR3 is TGTGCCAGCAGCCTACAGGGATTAGGGGGATATGGCTACACCTTC.

This clonotype came up a few times. This chain links TRBV2 with TRBJ2-5, with D hard to call. Germline CDR1 SNHLY, CDR2 FYNNEI. V lost 7 bases, J lost 3 bases, and 6 bases lay in between. This CDR3 contains 11 residues. The CDR3 spells CASKTEETQYF. The DNA of the CDR3 is TGTGCCAGCAAAACGGAAGAGACCCAGTACTTC.

The genes are TRBV29-1 and TRBJ2-2; maybe TRBD2 (6 bases). From germline, CDR1 is SQVTM and CDR2 ANQGSEA. The CDR3 length is 14 residues. The V end was cut by 1 base, the J end by 7 bases, with 13 bases between. In DNA form, the CDR3 reads TGCAGCGTTGAAGGGAGGGGCGTTGACGGGGAGCTGTTTTTT. Translation gives CSVEGRGVDGELFF.

The sample holds a few counts of this clonotype. The chain has TRBV7-9 and TRBJ2-2; maybe TRBD2 (6 bases). Deletions cut 7 bases from V and 5 bases from J, with 20 bases between. Looked up from germline, CDR1 is SEHNR and CDR2 is FQNEAQ (reference sequence). The CDR3 length is 16 residues. The CDR3 reads CASTDFRAGPTGELFF. CDR3 DNA: TGTGCCAGCACCGACTTTCGCGCGGGACCTACCGGGGAGCTGTTTTTT.

The gene calls are TRBV7-8 and TRBJ1-2; possible D gene TRBD1, 5 bases. V gave up 3 bases and J gave up 4 bases, with 15 bases separating them. The CDR3 is 15 amino acids. CDR1 is SGHVS, CDR2 FQNEAQ, per germline. The CDR3 sequence: CASSFGTVSGYGYTF. CDR3 DNA sequence: TGTGCCAGCAGCTTTGGGACCGTAAGCGGCTATGGCTACACCTTC.

The chain combines TRBV7-2 with TRBJ1-1; D is undetermined. V lost 4 bases, J lost 11 bases, and 11 bases lay in between. This CDR3 spans 11 amino acids. Germline CDR1 is SGHTA and CDR2 is FQGNSA. The CDR3 here is CASSSGVGAFF. The CDR3 DNA follows: TGTGCCAGCAGCTCCGGGGTCGGGGCTTTCTTT.

The chain employs TRBV11-2 and TRBJ2-1; D assignment may be TRBD1 or TRBD2 (5 bases each). Germline CDR1 reads SGHAT; CDR2 reads FQNNGV. The CDR3 runs 15 residues. V was cut by 3 bases and J by 5 bases, with 14 bases left in between. CDR3 sequence reads: CASSFWGRGDNEQFF. CDR3 DNA sequence: TGTGCCAGCAGCTTTTGGGGACGAGGGGACAATGAGCAGTTCTTC.

The CDR3, as DNA: TGTGCCAGCAGTGAAGAGGAGGGGTCCTTCGGGGAGCAGTTCTTC. It is translated as CASSEEEGSFGEQFF. This chain links TRBV2 with TRBJ2-1; a weak D match, TRBD2 (6 bases). CDR3 length: 15 amino acids. The V end lost 1 base, the J end lost 10 bases, and 17 bases lay between the germline ends. Looked up from germline, CDR1 is SNHLY and CDR2 is FYNNEI.

The chain joins TRBV10-3 to TRBJ1-1, with D unresolved. V dropped 11 bases and J dropped 3 bases, with 16 bases sitting between them. The CDR3 is 13 residues long. CDR1 and CDR2 (germline): ENHRY, SYGVKD. Written as DNA, the CDR3 is TGTGCCTCCAAGCTGGGGTTGGACACTGAAGCTTTCTTT. This translates into CASKLGLDTEAFF.

CDR3 in DNA: TGCAGTGCTAGGGACGCTGGATACGAGCAGTACTTC. As protein: CSARDAGYEQYF. The chain uses TRBV20-1 and TRBJ2-7; D unclear. Germline CDR1 and CDR2: DFQATT and SNEGSKA (reference sequence). Trimming left V 3 bases short and J 4 bases short, with 10 bases between. The CDR3 runs 12 residues.

The rearrangement uses TRBV15 and TRBJ2-1; the D is unclear. CDR3 size: 15 residues. Trimming stripped 0 bases from V and 3 bases from J, with 9 bases between. The germline V gene encodes CDR1 LNHNV and CDR2 YYDKDF (reference sequence). The CDR3 DNA is TGTGCCACCAGCAGAGAAGGCCTGGGCTACAATGAGCAGTTCTTC. It yields the protein CATSREGLGYNEQFF.

V and J are TRBV29-1 and TRBJ2-4; TRBD1 aligns across 11 bases. This CDR3 spans 14 amino acids. Unmatched junction bases numbered 5, after V lost 7 bases and J lost 3 bases. Per germline, CDR1 SQVTM and CDR2 ANQGSEA. DNA for the CDR3: TGCAGCGCCGGGACAGGGGGTATCAAAAACATTCAGTACTTC. The encoded protein is CSAGTGGIKNIQYF.

J is TRBJ1-3 and V is TRBV28; no clear D. This CDR3 comprises 16 residues. V lost 8 bases to trimming and J lost 0 bases, with 17 bases between them. Germline V lookup: CDR1 MDHEN, CDR2 SYDVKM. DNA of the CDR3: TGTGCCAGCCTGGACCCCAGGTTTCGCTCTGGAAACACCATATATTTT. It specifies CASLDPRFRSGNTIYF.

Remarks on this clonotype: One end of the junction is discordant with germline, which a read error may explain. The chain joins TRBV5-6 to TRBJ2-2; no reliable D call. The length of the CDR3 is 16 residues. The germline V gene encodes CDR1 SGHDT and CDR2 YYEEEE. CDR3 sequence (DNA): TGTGCCTGCAGCTTAGTAAGGGCCAGGAACACCGGGGAGCTGTTTTTT. Protein sequence: CACSLVRARNTGELFF.

This clonotype has only a few counts. The chain uses TRBV5-1 and TRBJ1-1; weak D call: TRBD1 (6 bases). V lost 4 bases and J 6 bases, leaving 19 bases between the germline ends. Germline CDR1 SGHRS, CDR2 YFSETQ. The length of the CDR3 is 15 residues. Here the CDR3 reads CASSRKDHTGSEAFF. Here the CDR3 DNA reads TGCGCCAGCAGCCGCAAAGACCACACAGGGTCTGAAGCTTTCTTT.

A few counts support this clonotype. The rearrangement uses TRBV7-2 and TRBJ1-1; tentative D call: TRBD1 (5 bases). V was shortened by 1 base and J by 5 bases, with 14 bases between the two germline ends. The CDR3 has 15 amino acids. The germline gives CDR1 SGHTA, CDR2 FQGNSA. The CDR3, as DNA: TGTGCCAGCAGCTTAGTCGGGGGTGAGGGGACTGAAGCTTTCTTT. It is translated as CASSLVGGEGTEAFF.

This CDR3 is CASSMPVGGYNEQFF. The CDR3 coding sequence is TGTGCCAGTAGTATGCCGGTGGGTGGCTACAATGAGCAGTTCTTC. This chain joins TRBV19 and TRBJ2-1; D unclear. V lost 3 bases and J lost 3, with 12 bases in between. This CDR3 is built from 15 residues. In germline, CDR1 is LNHDA, CDR2 SQIVND (reference sequence).

This sequence joins TRBV3-1 and TRBJ2-5; D tentatively fits TRBD1 or TRBD2 (5 bases each). Germline V gene lookup returns CDR1 LGHDT and CDR2 YNNKEL (reference sequence). V dropped 4 bases and J dropped 3 bases, with 12 bases sitting between them. The CDR3 spans 14 residues. In DNA form, the CDR3 reads TGTGCCAGCAGCCGCAGAGGGGAAAAAGAGACCCAGTACTTC. It encodes CASSRRGEKETQYF.

This clonotype was counted a few times. The rearrangement joins TRBV4-1 to TRBJ1-2; D remains unclear. CDR3 length equals 15 residues. The germline gives CDR1 MGHRA, CDR2 YSYEKL. V lost 0 bases, J lost 3 bases, and 11 bases lay in between. The CDR3 protein is CASSQDQNSYYGYTF. CDR3 in DNA: TGCGCCAGCAGCCAAGATCAAAACAGTTACTATGGCTACACCTTC.

The gene calls are TRBV7-2 and TRBJ1-2; D call uncertain. Trimming pared 1 base from V and 2 bases from J, leaving 11 bases between. The CDR3 is 15 residues long. Germline V gene sequence: CDR1 SGHTA, CDR2 FQGNSA. DNA for the CDR3: TGTGCCAGCAGCTTAGACGCAGGCGAGAACTATGGCTACACCTTC. It codes for CASSLDAGENYGYTF.

J is TRBJ2-2 and V is TRBV3-1; D is uncertain. Germline V gives CDR1 LGHDT, CDR2 YNNKEL (reference sequence). V was clipped by 4 bases and J by 1 base, with 16 bases between them. The CDR3 spans 17 residues. The CDR3 DNA is TGTGCCAGCAGCCGTCGCCTCGGAGCGTGGAACACCGGGGAGCTGTTTTTT. Its translation is CASSRRLGAWNTGELFF.

There are a few counts of this clonotype. The V and J genes are TRBV27 and TRBJ2-7; TRBD1 is a possible D gene (6 bases). From germline, CDR1 is MNHEY and CDR2 SMNVEV (reference sequence). The CDR3 sequence is 12 residues long. V gave up 6 bases and J gave up 5 bases, with 11 bases separating them. The CDR3 nucleotides are TGTGCCAGCAGAAAAGGGGGTCACGAGCAGTACGTC. Translated, it gives CASRKGGHEQYV.